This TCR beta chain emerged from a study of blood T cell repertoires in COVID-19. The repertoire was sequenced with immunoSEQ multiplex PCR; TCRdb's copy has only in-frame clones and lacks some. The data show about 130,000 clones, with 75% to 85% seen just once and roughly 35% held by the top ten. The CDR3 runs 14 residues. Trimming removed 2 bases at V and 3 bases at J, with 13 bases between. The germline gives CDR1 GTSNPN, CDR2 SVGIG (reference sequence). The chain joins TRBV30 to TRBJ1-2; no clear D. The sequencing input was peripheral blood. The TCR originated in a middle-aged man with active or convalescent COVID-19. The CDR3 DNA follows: TGTGCCTGGAGTAGGCGGGTTTACGACTATGGCTACACCTTC. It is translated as CAWSRRVYDYGYTF. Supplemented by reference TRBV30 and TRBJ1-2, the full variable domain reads SQTIHQWPATLVQPVGSPLSLECTVEGTSNPNLYWYRQAAGRGLQLLFYSVGIGQISSEVPQNLSASRPQDRQFILSSKKLLLSDSGFYLCAWSRRVYDYGYTFGSGTRLTVV.